This T cell receptor (beta chain) was sequenced for a study of OX40 agonist ivuxolimab in advanced cancers. Overall study findings and caveats: Low normalized T-cell clonal expansion was additionally recorded for some nonresponders.

No patient had autoimmune disease or received systemic immunosuppression. Only in-frame clones appear in the TCRdb table, and some are missing; sequencing was by immunoSEQ multiplex PCR. The table shows about 67,000 clones, with 75% to 90% occurring only once. Germline CDR1 and CDR2: MNHNS and SASEGT. The ends were cut back, 10 bases at V and 6 bases at J, with 14 bases in the middle. The CDR3 loop spans 12 amino acids. As for this clone: Its target is unknown.

The sample in question was CD4+ or CD8+ T cells sorted from blood, obtained in a trial of the OX40 agonist ivuxolimab. This TCR derives from an adult with an advanced solid tumor such as melanoma, head and neck, liver or kidney cancer. The chain carries TRBV6-1 and TRBJ2-3; D ambiguous. The CDR3 DNA is TGTGCCACCAATACACCGGTCGATACGCAGTATTTT. Residues: CATNTPVDTQYF.